The present T cell receptor (beta chain) was sequenced within a study of shared clonotypes between healthy human individuals. Broader study findings: Sequencing depth was expected to affect clonotype sharing among donors.

Selected positively for CCR7 and CD45RO-negative, naive CD8 cells excluded terminally differentiated effector memory CD45RA+ cells. Regarding this clone: Its target is unknown.

Once extracted for a subset, genomic DNA was divided evenly among several immunoSEQ plates. Here immunoSEQ multiplex PCR was the method, and the copy in TCRdb shows in-frame clones only, minus some. The sample carries about 2 million clones, 85% to 95% recorded once. V was clipped by 3 bases and J by 0 bases; unmatched bases: 1. Germline V gives CDR1 PRHDT, CDR2 FYEKMQ (reference sequence). The length of the CDR3 is 17 residues. The receptor's source is a man aged 18 to 30 in good health. The sample comprised naive CD8+ T cells sorted from blood. The chain links TRBV13 to TRBJ2-3; TRBD2 aligns across 15 bases. The CDR3 loop reads CASSLGLAGGSTDTQYF. CDR3 in DNA: TGTGCCAGCAGCTTGGGACTAGCGGGAGGTAGCACAGATACGCAGTATTTT.